Sequencing of this T cell receptor beta chain was carried out in a study of control samples from healthy donors and cancer patients. Using immunoSEQ multiplex PCR, the repertoire was profiled, and TCRdb retains in-frame clones only, with some absent. Of roughly 180,000 clones detected, around 92% appear once; the ten largest clones hold 2% to 2.5%. Sequenced input: blood. The sequence derives from a woman between 35 and 50 years old in good health.

CDR3 nucleotides: TGTGCCATCTCCCCCCTTCGTGGGGTCACAGATACGCAGTATTTT. Protein sequence: CAISPLRGVTDTQYF. The rearrangement uses TRBV7-9 and TRBJ2-3; D not resolved. The CDR3 length is 15 residues. CDR1 SEHNR and CDR2 FQNEAQ come from the germline V gene (reference sequence). Trimming pared 10 bases from V and 2 bases from J, leaving 19 bases between.